This T cell receptor beta chain is from a study of CD8+CD57+ T cells in acquired aplastic anemia. Study-wide results and limits: The same twenty-nine CD8+ CDR3 sequences occurred in patients and in controls. Patients and controls had CD8+ Simpson's diversity values that were not significantly distinct.

Previously, flow cytometry had revealed CD8+CD57+ cell expansion in the patients chosen for sequencing. The CDR3 is 14 amino acids. The junction had 2 bases not matched to a gene; V was cut back by 0 bases and J by 4 bases. Looked up from germline, CDR1 is DFQATT and CDR2 is SNEGSKA (reference sequence). Note on this clonotype: The antigen is undetermined.

Genomic DNA was employed as the template in profiling TCR beta VDJ and CDR3. TCRdb re-called the reads through MiXCR, storing one row per CDR3 protein. This sample has 300,000 or so distinct CDR3 sequences, with approximately 57% found just once. Specimen: sorted CD4+, CD8+, or CD8+CD57+ T cells (not recorded which) from PBMCs. This chain links TRBV20-1 with TRBJ1-1; TRBD1 aligns across 10 bases. The origin of this receptor is a human donor with aplastic anemia. CDR3 DNA: TGCAGTGCTAGAGAAGGACAGGGGGTCACTGAAGCTTTCTTT. It codes for CSAREGQGVTEAFF.